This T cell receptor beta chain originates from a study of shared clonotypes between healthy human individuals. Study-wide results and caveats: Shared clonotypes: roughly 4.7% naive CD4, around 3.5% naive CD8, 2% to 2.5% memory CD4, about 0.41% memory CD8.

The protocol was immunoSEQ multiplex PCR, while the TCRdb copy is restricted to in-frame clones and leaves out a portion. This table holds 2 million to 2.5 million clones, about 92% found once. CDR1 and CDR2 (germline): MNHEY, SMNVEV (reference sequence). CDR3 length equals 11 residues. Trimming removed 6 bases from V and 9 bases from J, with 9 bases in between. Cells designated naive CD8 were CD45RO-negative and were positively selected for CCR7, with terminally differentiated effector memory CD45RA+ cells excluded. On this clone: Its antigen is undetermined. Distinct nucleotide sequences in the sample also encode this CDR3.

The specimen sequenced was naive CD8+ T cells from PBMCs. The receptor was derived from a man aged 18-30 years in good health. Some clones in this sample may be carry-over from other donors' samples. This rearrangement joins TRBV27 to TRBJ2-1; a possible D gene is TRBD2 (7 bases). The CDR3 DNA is TGTGCCAGCAGCCGGGGGGCTGAGCAGTTCTTC. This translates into CASSRGAEQFF.